This T cell receptor (beta chain) was retrieved from a study of blood T cell repertoires in COVID-19. V lost 0 bases to trimming and J lost 4 bases; unmatched junction nucleotides: 12. This CDR3 is built from 17 residues. CDR1 SGHKS and CDR2 YYEKEE come from the germline V gene (reference sequence). Using immunoSEQ multiplex PCR, the repertoire was profiled, and TCRdb retains in-frame clones only, with some absent. Of some 150,000 clones listed, 85% were seen once; the top ten hold 1.1%. The receptor was derived from a middle-aged man with acute or convalescent COVID-19. The chain is built from TRBV5-5 and TRBJ1-1; 7 nucleotides match TRBD1. The sequencing input was peripheral blood. Written as DNA, the CDR3 is TGTGCCAGCAGCTTGGAGACAGGGTTACTAAGTGTCACTGAAGCTTTCTTT. Its translation: CASSLETGLLSVTEAFF.